The next 27 T cell receptor beta chains were all read from a single sample in a study of tumor-infiltrating lymphocytes in glioblastoma multiforme. TCR beta libraries were built from RNA through three nested multiplex PCR rounds using modified ARM-PCR. TCRdb processed the multiplex PCR reads anew with MiXCR; each CDR3 protein has one entry. This table holds about 11,000 distinct CDR3 sequences, over 60% found once. Sequenced input: brain tumor tissue. These receptors were collected from a male donor with glioblastoma.

The chain carries TRBV13 and TRBJ2-1; 8 positions agree with TRBD1. In germline, CDR1 is PRHDT, CDR2 FYEKMQ (reference sequence). V dropped 4 bases and J dropped 8; count of bases not matched to a gene: 13. The CDR3 contains 16 residues. The chain's CDR3 is CASSSPADRASDEQFF. The DNA for the CDR3 is TGTGCCAGCAGCTCACCAGCGGACAGGGCTTCGGATGAGCAGTTCTTC. The entire variable domain, with the rest obtained from reference TRBV13 and TRBJ2-1, is as follows: AAGVIQSPRHLIKEKRETATLKCYPIPRHDTVYWYQQGPGQDPQFLISFYEKMQSDKGSIPDRFSAQQFSDYHSELNMSSLELGDSALYFCASSSPADRASDEQFFGPGTRLTVL.

The chain employs TRBV4-2 and TRBJ2-3; D remains unclear. There are 14 residues in the CDR3. Germline assignment: CDR1 LGHNA and CDR2 YNFKEQ. With 6 bases removed from V and 4 bases from J, the gap between germline ends came to 14 bases. The CDR3 DNA is TGTGCCAGCAGTCAATCTGACCGGGCAGATACGCAGTATTTT. Translation: CASSQSDRADTQYF.

V usage is TRBV29-1 and J usage is TRBJ2-7, with D maybe TRBD1 (5 bases). Trimming removed 6 bases from V and 4 bases from J, with 16 bases in between. Germline CDR1 is SQVTM and CDR2 is ANQGSEA. The CDR3 is 13 residues long. CDR3 sequence (DNA): TGCAGCGTCCTGTGGGGCAGTACTTACGAGCAGTACTTC. This encodes CSVLWGSTYEQYF.

This clonotype is medium-sized (0.01 to 0.1%) by share. Mismatch with germline at one junction end may stem from a read error. The chain joins TRBV29-1 to TRBJ2-7; tentative D call: TRBD1 (5 bases). This CDR3 spans 14 amino acids. From germline, CDR1 is SQVTM and CDR2 ANQGSEA. The CDR3 region is CSVEVPRGSHEQYF. CDR3 in DNA: TGCAGCGTTGAAGTCCCTAGGGGCTCCCACGAGCAGTACTTC.

V gene TRBV20-1 combines with J gene TRBJ1-5; 7 bases are a match to TRBD1. Germline V gene sequence: CDR1 DFQATT, CDR2 SNEGSKA (reference sequence). The CDR3 spans 17 residues. V lost 6 bases and J lost 7; bases outside the gene matches: 21. CDR3 sequence (DNA): TGCAGTGCGAGCGGGACAGTCGAGAACTCCCTTCGGCAGCCCCAGCATTTT. Amino acids: CSASGTVENSLRQPQHF.

A note on this clonotype: It may be a read error: a sequence one base away is much more abundant. The chain employs TRBV7-3 and TRBJ2-3; D might be TRBD2 (6 bases). CDR3 size: 14 residues. Looked up from germline, CDR1 is SGHTA and CDR2 is FQGTGA. CDR3 in amino acids: CAISTGTSTDTQYF. CDR3 in DNA: TGTGCCATCAGCACCGGGACTAGCACAGATACGCAGTATTTT.

The CDR3 loop is CISSLQETQYF. CDR3 coding DNA: TGCATCAGCAGCTTACAAGAGACCCAGTACTTC. This chain joins TRBV5-1 and TRBJ2-5; D call uncertain. The length of the CDR3 is 11 residues. Germline V gene lookup returns CDR1 SGHRS and CDR2 YFSETQ.

This clonotype was detected a few times. CDR3 sequence (DNA): TGTGCCAGCAGCTTCCCGGGGACAGGGGGCACTGAAGCTTTCTTT. It yields the protein CASSFPGTGGTEAFF. The chain combines TRBV11-1 with TRBJ1-1; 11 nucleotides line up with TRBD1. Germline V gene data show CDR1 as SGHAT and CDR2 as FQDESV (reference sequence). Trimming cost V 3 bases and J 4 bases; bases outside gene matches: 4. The CDR3 has 15 amino acids.

This clonotype was picked up a small number of times. Since no conserved phenylalanine or tryptophan closes the CDR3, a read error is the likely cause. The J gene is TRBJ2-4, the V gene TRBV20-1; 10 nucleotides agree with TRBD1. The germline CDR1 and CDR2 sequences are DFQATT and SNEGSKA (reference sequence). CDR3 length: 19 residues. J lost 0 bases, V lost 3 bases, and 14 bases had no gene match. The CDR3 protein is CSASDPDRGIGKAKNIQYL. DNA of the CDR3: TGCAGTGCTAGTGACCCGGACAGGGGGATTGGGAAAGCCAAAAACATTCAGTACCTC.

The gene calls are TRBV11-1 and TRBJ2-1; 10 positions match TRBD2. The junction had 14 bases not matched to a gene; V was cut back by 8 bases and J by 7 bases. Germline V CDR1 and CDR2: SGHAT, FQDESV (reference sequence). This CDR3 has 16 residues. For the CDR3, the DNA is TGTGCCAGCGGCCTGCAGTGGGTAGCGGGAGGTAATGAGCAGTTCTTC. Translated, it gives CASGLQWVAGGNEQFF.

V gene TRBV11-2 combines with J gene TRBJ1-2; D is ambiguous. V was pared by 4 bases and J by 2 bases, with 14 bases between. CDR1 and CDR2 from the germline V gene are SGHAT and FQNNGV. The CDR3 is made up of 15 amino acids. The CDR3 reads CASSSPREGNYGYTF. CDR3 nucleotide sequence: TGTGCCAGCAGCTCCCCTCGAGAGGGCAACTATGGCTACACCTTC.

Details on this clonotype: One end of the junction is discordant with germline, which a read error may explain. The J gene is TRBJ2-4, the V gene TRBV10-3; 7 bases are shared with TRBD1. Looked up from germline, CDR1 is ENHRY and CDR2 is SYGVKD. This CDR3 contains 13 residues. CDR3 sequence (DNA): TGTGCCATCAGTGAGGACAGGGAGAACATCCAGTACTTC. It is translated as CAISEDRENIQYF.

This clonotype was seen ten or more times. The V and J genes are TRBV29-1 and TRBJ2-1; maybe TRBD2 (6 bases). CDR3 length equals 15 residues. The germline gives CDR1 SQVTM, CDR2 ANQGSEA. V lost 8 bases, J lost 0 bases, and 17 bases lay in between. CDR3 sequence (DNA): TGCAGCTCCCTGAGACTAGGGGACTCCTACAATGAGCAGTTCTTC. Its translation is CSSLRLGDSYNEQFF.

The chain recombines TRBV20-1 with TRBJ2-3, with D possibly TRBD1 on 5 matching bases. V was clipped by 8 bases and J by 3 bases, with 18 bases between them. The CDR3 extends over 14 amino acids. In germline, CDR1 is DFQATT, CDR2 SNEGSKA (reference sequence). The CDR3 DNA follows: TGCAGTCCCCTGATAGGGGAAGGGACAGATACGCAGTATTTT. This translates into CSPLIGEGTDTQYF.

Judged by abundance, this clonotype is medium-sized. The chain has TRBV7-8 and TRBJ2-1; TRBD2 agrees at 7 bases. The germline V gene encodes CDR1 SGHVS and CDR2 FQNEAQ. V lost 2 bases, J lost 8 bases, and 9 bases stayed unmatched. The CDR3 spans 15 residues. CDR3 nucleotides: TGTGCCAGCAGCTTATGGAAGGGACTAAAATATGAGCAGTTCTTC. Its protein is CASSLWKGLKYEQFF.

The V gene is TRBV27, the J gene TRBJ2-2; D perhaps matches TRBD1 (6 bases). CDR3 size: 15 residues. The germline V gene encodes CDR1 MNHEY and CDR2 SMNVEV (reference sequence). Trimming took off 3 bases at V and 2 bases at J, with 10 bases between the two ends. CDR3 in DNA: TGTGCCAGCAGTTTGAGGGGGACCAACACCGGGGAGCTGTTTTTT. Its translation: CASSLRGTNTGELFF.

As for this clonotype: In this CDR3 the conserved last residue, phenylalanine or tryptophan, is missing, so a read error is likely. The DNA is left out, because the CDR3 cannot be placed on it with certainty; the CDR3 is given as TCRdb lists it. The V gene is TRBV6-5, the J gene TRBJ2-7. Germline-derived CDR1 and CDR2 are MNHEY and SVGAGI. The CDR3 length is 12 residues, termini included. CDR3: CASSYVAYEHYS.

The chain carries TRBV11-3 and TRBJ2-2; D is unresolved. V lost 1 base to trimming and J lost 0 bases, with 6 bases between them. Germline assignment: CDR1 SGHNT and CDR2 YENEEA. This CDR3 region has 15 residues. CDR3 bases: TGTGCCAGCAGCTTAGGGGGAACGAACACCGGGGAGCTGTTTTTT. Protein product: CASSLGGTNTGELFF. The whole variable domain, remainder taken from reference TRBV11-3 and TRBJ2-2, is EAGVVQSPRYKIIEKKQPVAFWCNPISGHNTLYWYLQNLGQGPELLIRYENEEAVDDSQLPKDRFSAERLKGVDSTLKIQPAELGDSAVYLCASSLGGTNTGELFFGEGSRLTVL.

This clonotype occurred many times. This sequence joins TRBV7-2 and TRBJ2-3; 11 bases line up with TRBD2. The CDR3 runs 13 residues. V was clipped by 5 bases and J by 8 bases; unmatched bases: 3. The V gene's germline CDR1 is SGHTA and CDR2 FQGNSA. The CDR3 coding sequence is TGTGCCAGCAGCCCCGGGACTAGCGGTACGCAGTATTTT. Amino acids: CASSPGTSGTQYF.

This chain connects TRBV20-1 to TRBJ1-5; D unclear. The germline CDR1 and CDR2 sequences are DFQATT and SNEGSKA (reference sequence). The germline V and J ends were trimmed by 2 bases and 3 bases, with 11 bases remaining between them. The CDR3 covers 14 residues. DNA for the CDR3: TGCAGTGCTAGACGCGGAAACTACAATCAGCCCCAGCATTTT. This translates into CSARRGNYNQPQHF.

V gene TRBV10-3 combines with J gene TRBJ2-7; tentatively, D is TRBD1 (6 bases). From germline, CDR1 is ENHRY and CDR2 SYGVKD. The CDR3 contains 16 residues. V was shortened by 4 bases and J by 0 bases, with 16 bases between the two germline ends. CDR3 nucleotides: TGTGCCATCAGTGTAGATGGGACAATTAGCTCCTACGAGCAGTACTTC. This gives the protein CAISVDGTISSYEQYF.

Of note for this clonotype: No conserved phenylalanine or tryptophan ends this CDR3, so it is likely a read error. V is TRBV10-2 and J is TRBJ2-3, with a tentative D call TRBD1 (6 bases). CDR3 length: 15 amino acids. The germline V gene encodes CDR1 WSHSY and CDR2 SAAADI. The DNA of the CDR3 is TGCGCTAGCAGTGGGGCAGGGGCCGGGGCAGATACGCAGTATTTG. It translates to CASSGAGAGADTQYL.

The chain has TRBV20-1 and TRBJ2-3; the D gene is possibly TRBD2 (5 bases). V was pared by 3 bases and J by 6 bases, with 19 bases between. The germline CDR1 and CDR2 sequences are DFQATT and SNEGSKA (reference sequence). This CDR3 has 15 residues. CDR3 protein: CSARDLSVKGDTQYF. CDR3 DNA: TGCAGTGCTAGGGATCTTAGCGTTAAAGGGGATACGCAGTATTTT.

The V call is TRBV20-1, the J call TRBJ2-6; the D is unclear. Per germline, CDR1 DFQATT and CDR2 SNEGSKA (reference sequence). V shed 0 bases and J shed 4 bases, with 7 bases lying between them. This CDR3 contains 14 residues. The CDR3 coding sequence is TGCAGTGCTAGAGATAGGGCAGGGGCCAACGTCCTGACTTTC. Amino acids: CSARDRAGANVLTF.

This clonotype turned up a few times. Germline and junction disagree at one end, which may indicate a read error. The gene calls are TRBV5-1 and TRBJ1-4; possibly TRBD1 for D (5 bases). CDR1 is SGHRS, CDR2 YFSETQ, per germline. The CDR3 sequence is 17 residues long. In DNA, the CDR3 is TGCGCCAGCAGCTGGGAGACAGTGGGTTCAACCAATGAAAAACTGTTTTTT. This sequence encodes CASSWETVGSTNEKLFF.

Comments on this clonotype: Without the conserved terminal phenylalanine or tryptophan, this CDR3 likely stems from a read error. The J gene is TRBJ1-5, the V gene TRBV20-1; tentative D call: TRBD1 (6 bases). Germline CDR1 and CDR2: DFQATT and SNEGSKA (reference sequence). The CDR3 length is 16 residues. The CDR3 protein is CSANPGHTNSSQPQHC. The CDR3 DNA sequence: TGCAGTGCTAATCCGGGACACACAAATAGCAGTCAGCCTCAGCATTGT.

The rearrangement links TRBV13 to TRBJ1-3; D gene unclear. CDR3 length: 14 amino acids. The V end was cut by 4 bases, the J end by 5 bases, with 12 bases between. CDR1 is PRHDT, CDR2 FYEKMQ, per germline (reference sequence). In nucleotides, the CDR3 is TGTGCCAGCAGCTCGGACGGACGCAGAAACACCATATATTTT. It encodes CASSSDGRRNTIYF.